The 6 T cell receptor beta chains below were found in one sample sequenced in a study of cytomegalovirus exposure and HLA in healthy donors. The PCR ran on 60 Vbeta and 13 Jbeta primers. Produced via immunoSEQ multiplex PCR; TCRdb's table is partial and in-frame only. Of about 100,000 clones listed, around 75% were seen once; the top ten hold 13% to 15%. Sequencing was carried out using PBMCs. The receptors were sampled from a male donor in good health and CMV-seropositive.

On this clone: Other DNA sequences in this sample translate to the same CDR3. The chain carries TRBV6-4 and TRBJ2-3, with 10 bases matching TRBD2. Trimming at V came to 2 bases and at J to 1 base, leaving 0 bases not matched to a gene. Germline-derived CDR1 and CDR2 are MRHNA and SNTAGT. This CDR3 has 15 residues. The CDR3, as DNA: TGTGCCAGCAGTGACGGGACTAGCGGCACAGATACGCAGTATTTT. It is translated as CASSDGTSGTDTQYF.

V is TRBV7-9 and J is TRBJ1-4, with 7 bases lining up with TRBD1. With V trimmed by 5 bases and J by 8 bases, 14 bases remained unmatched. The CDR3 runs to 16 residues. From germline, CDR1 is SEHNR and CDR2 FQNEAQ (reference sequence). DNA for the CDR3: TGTGCCAGCAGCCGGGTTACCAGGGGGTATGGGGAAAAACTGTTTTTT. Residues: CASSRVTRGYGEKLFF.

DNA for the CDR3: TGCAGCGTCGCTAAAGGACAGGGTACCACTGAAGCTTTCTTT. As protein: CSVAKGQGTTEAFF. The chain couples TRBV29-1 to TRBJ1-1; 8 positions match TRBD1. There are 14 residues in the CDR3. V trimming: 6 bases; J trimming: 4 bases; junction bases outside the gene matches: 10. Germline loops: CDR1 SQVTM, CDR2 ANQGSEA. Supplemented by reference TRBV29-1 and TRBJ1-1, the full variable domain reads SAVISQKPSRDICQRGTSLTIQCQVDSQVTMMFWYRQQPGQSLTLIATANQGSEATYESGFVIDKFPISRPNLTFSTLTVSNMSPEDSSIYLCSVAKGQGTTEAFFGQGTRLTVV.

The chain recombines TRBV7-2 with TRBJ2-3; perhaps TRBD1 as D (5 bases). CDR1 SGHTA and CDR2 FQGNSA come from the germline V gene. CDR3 length equals 14 residues. Between the trimmed V and J ends, which lost 3 bases and 2 bases, there was a span of 9 bases. The CDR3 protein is CASSLRQITDTQYF. CDR3 nucleotides: TGTGCCAGCAGCTTGCGACAGATCACAGATACGCAGTATTTT.

CDR3 loop: CASSYQGPTEKLFF. The CDR3 region has the DNA TGTGCCAGCAGTTACCAGGGCCCTACCGAAAAACTGTTTTTT. The rearrangement links TRBV28 to TRBJ1-4, with D maybe TRBD1 (5 bases). Trimming left V 4 bases short and J 8 bases short, with 14 bases between. The CDR3 totals 14 residues. CDR1 and CDR2 (germline): MDHEN, SYDVKM. The entire variable domain, with the rest obtained from reference TRBV28 and TRBJ1-4, is as follows: DVKVTQSSRYLVKRTGEKVFLECVQDMDHENMFWYRQDPGLGLRLIYFSYDVKMKEKGDIPEGYSVSREKKERFSLILESASTNQTSMYLCASSYQGPTEKLFFGSGTQLSVL.

The gene calls are TRBV19 and TRBJ1-4; 8 bases are a match to TRBD1. CDR1 is LNHDA and CDR2 is SQIVND in the germline V gene (reference sequence). The length of the CDR3 is 16 residues. After removal of 1 base from V and 4 bases from J, the junction contained 5 bases not matched to a gene. The CDR3 is CASSIGTGSGNEKLFF. In nucleotides, the CDR3 is TGTGCCAGTAGTATAGGGACAGGGTCGGGTAATGAAAAACTGTTTTTT.